The sequence of this TCR beta chain was determined in a study of T-cell reconstitution after alpha-beta-depleted transplantation in children. Study outcomes and limitations: In some patients, recipient T cells and intrathymic progenitors surviving conditioning explained high day-60 diversity. Several hundred expanded graft clones reportedly supplied alpha-beta T cells about two months after transplant. Most T-cell counts and diversity one year after the transplant came from T cells that were newly produced.

In germline, CDR1 is SEHNR, CDR2 FQNEAQ (reference sequence). Trimming shortened V by 1 base and J by 5 bases, and 11 bases separated the two germline ends. CDR3 length equals 14 residues. Unique molecular identifiers were incorporated when the TCRbeta library was constructed. TCRdb used MiXCR to reprocess the PCR reads, holding one entry per CDR3 protein. The sample lists 250,000 to 300,000 distinct CDR3 sequences, roughly 7.8% occurring once. This clonotype has at least ten counts. Its antigen is currently unknown. The receptor comes from a female patient aged 2-10 years who had a stem cell transplant for Fanconi anemia, so the T cells may come from the graft donor. The material was peripheral blood, obtained 360 days after TCRalphabeta/CD19-depleted stem cell transplant. J is TRBJ2-5 and V is TRBV7-9; D is unclear. The CDR3: CASSLEPGLETQYF. The CDR3 region has the DNA TGTGCCAGCAGCTTAGAACCAGGTCTGGAGACCCAGTACTTC.